Listed below are T cell receptor beta chains from one sample, sequenced in a study of T cells in localized non-small cell lung cancer. Profiling relied on immunoSEQ multiplex PCR, and the TCRdb table lists in-frame clones only, not all of them. The data contain about 41,000 clones, about 80% of them singletons. Specimen: PBMCs, collected before any cancer treatment. These TCRs come from a man aged 40-75 years with stage II lung adenocarcinoma. CDR3s include the opening cysteine and the closing phenylalanine or tryptophan. The order of the fields is J gene, V gene, clone size, D gene, CDR3 protein, CDR3 DNA. D genes are given only for firm matches. A row's size may be missing; if present it is once, few, many or a size class.

j_call: TRBJ1-4; v_call: TRBV7-9; clone_size: NA; d_call: TRBD1; cdr3_aa: CASSLARQGLGKLFF; cdr3_nt: TGTGCCAGCAGCTTAGCGAGACAGGGATTGGGGAAACTGTTTTTT
j_call: TRBJ2-7; v_call: TRBV11-2; clone_size: few; d_call: NA; cdr3_aa: CASSQEGVGEQYF; cdr3_nt: TGTGCCAGCAGCCAGGAGGGAGTTGGCGAGCAGTACTTC
j_call: TRBJ2-7; v_call: TRBV2; clone_size: few; d_call: TRBD2; cdr3_aa: CASRGLAPYEQYF; cdr3_nt: TGTGCCAGCAGGGGACTAGCGCCCTACGAGCAGTACTTC
j_call: TRBJ2-7; v_call: TRBV27; clone_size: NA; d_call: TRBD1; cdr3_aa: CASSLFNSGDSYYEQYF; cdr3_nt: TGTGCCAGCAGTTTATTTAACTCCGGGGACAGCTACTACGAGCAGTACTTC
j_call: TRBJ1-1; v_call: TRBV9; clone_size: NA; d_call: NA; cdr3_aa: CASSVDGDNTEAFF; cdr3_nt: TGTGCCAGCAGCGTAGACGGTGACAACACTGAAGCTTTCTTT
j_call: TRBJ2-4; v_call: TRBV30; clone_size: NA; d_call: NA; cdr3_aa: CAWSEGVSNIQYF; cdr3_nt: TGTGCCTGGAGTGAAGGGGTCTCGAACATTCAGTACTTC
j_call: TRBJ2-7; v_call: TRBV5-4; clone_size: NA; d_call: NA; cdr3_aa: CASSSQGYEQYF; cdr3_nt: TGTGCCAGCAGCTCCCAGGGCTACGAGCAGTACTTC
j_call: TRBJ2-7; v_call: TRBV15; clone_size: NA; d_call: NA; cdr3_aa: CATSPSPGSGYEQYF; cdr3_nt: TGTGCCACCAGCCCCAGCCCAGGGAGTGGGTACGAGCAGTACTTC
j_call: TRBJ2-7; v_call: TRBV4-1; clone_size: NA; d_call: NA; cdr3_aa: CASSPGGTRAYEQYF; cdr3_nt: TGCGCCAGCAGCCCAGGCGGGACAAGAGCCTACGAGCAGTACTTC
j_call: TRBJ2-3; v_call: TRBV4-2; clone_size: NA; d_call: TRBD2; cdr3_aa: CASSFRTSGGPDTQYF; cdr3_nt: TGTGCCAGCAGCTTCCGGACTAGCGGGGGTCCAGATACGCAGTATTTT
j_call: TRBJ2-1; v_call: TRBV25-1; clone_size: NA; d_call: NA; cdr3_aa: CASRGLSPYNEQFF; cdr3_nt: TGTGCCAGCAGGGGACTCAGCCCTTACAATGAGCAGTTCTTC
j_call: TRBJ2-1; v_call: TRBV6-1; clone_size: NA; d_call: NA; cdr3_aa: CASSGGRINNEQFF; cdr3_nt: TGTGCCAGCAGTGGAGGACGTATTAACAATGAGCAGTTCTTC
j_call: TRBJ2-7; v_call: TRBV15; clone_size: NA; d_call: NA; cdr3_aa: CATSRDITQMDEQYF; cdr3_nt: TGTGCCACCAGCAGAGATATTACCCAGATGGACGAGCAGTACTTC
j_call: TRBJ1-4; v_call: TRBV19; clone_size: NA; d_call: NA; cdr3_aa: CASSTSTEGNEKLFF; cdr3_nt: TGTGCCAGTAGTACCTCGACAGAAGGTAATGAAAAACTGTTTTTT
j_call: TRBJ1-1; v_call: TRBV7-8; clone_size: NA; d_call: NA; cdr3_aa: CASSFTGPQGEAFF; cdr3_nt: TGTGCCAGCAGCTTTACCGGGCCGCAGGGGGAAGCTTTCTTT
j_call: TRBJ2-7; v_call: TRBV28; clone_size: NA; d_call: NA; cdr3_aa: CASSVSGRNSYEQYF; cdr3_nt: TGTGCCAGCAGTGTATCAGGGAGGAACTCCTACGAGCAGTACTTC
j_call: TRBJ2-1; v_call: TRBV16; clone_size: NA; d_call: NA; cdr3_aa: CASSQGRGLEDNEQFF; cdr3_nt: TGTGCCAGCAGCCAAGGCCGGGGATTAGAGGACAATGAGCAGTTCTTC
j_call: TRBJ2-7; v_call: TRBV28; clone_size: NA; d_call: NA; cdr3_aa: CASSFGNYEQYF; cdr3_nt: TGTGCCAGCAGTTTCGGTAACTACGAGCAGTACTTC
j_call: TRBJ1-1; v_call: TRBV28; clone_size: NA; d_call: NA; cdr3_aa: CASRPGFRGENTEAFF; cdr3_nt: TGTGCCAGCAGACCTGGTTTCAGGGGCGAGAACACTGAAGCTTTCTTT
j_call: TRBJ2-7; v_call: TRBV6-5; clone_size: NA; d_call: TRBD2; cdr3_aa: CASSSPLAGPYYEQYF; cdr3_nt: TGTGCCAGCAGTTCCCCTCTAGCGGGCCCTTACTACGAGCAGTACTTC
j_call: TRBJ1-1; v_call: TRBV2; clone_size: NA; d_call: NA; cdr3_aa: CASSDKGFKAFF; cdr3_nt: TGTGCCAGCAGTGATAAGGGATTTAAAGCTTTCTTT
j_call: TRBJ1-4; v_call: TRBV28; clone_size: NA; d_call: NA; cdr3_aa: CASRITGFSEKLFF; cdr3_nt: TGTGCCAGCAGGATTACAGGGTTCAGTGAAAAACTGTTTTTT
j_call: TRBJ2-7; v_call: TRBV7-9; clone_size: NA; d_call: NA; cdr3_aa: CASSLVVGRHHEQYF; cdr3_nt: TGTGCCAGCAGCTTAGTTGTAGGGCGTCACCACGAGCAGTACTTC
j_call: TRBJ2-7; v_call: TRBV30; clone_size: NA; d_call: NA; cdr3_aa: CAWSGIHEQYF; cdr3_nt: TGTGCCTGGAGTGGTATCCACGAGCAGTACTTC
j_call: TRBJ1-1; v_call: TRBV30; clone_size: medium-sized; d_call: NA; cdr3_aa: CAWSVEFEAFF; cdr3_nt: TGTGCCTGGAGTGTGGAATTTGAAGCTTTCTTT
j_call: TRBJ2-3; v_call: TRBV7-3; clone_size: NA; d_call: TRBD2; cdr3_aa: CASSSSLAGADTQYF; cdr3_nt: TGTGCCAGCAGCTCATCACTAGCGGGAGCTGATACGCAGTATTTT
j_call: TRBJ2-7; v_call: TRBV6-5; clone_size: NA; d_call: NA; cdr3_aa: CASAGNYEQYF; cdr3_nt: TGTGCCAGCGCCGGGAATTACGAGCAGTACTTC
j_call: TRBJ2-3; v_call: TRBV4-3; clone_size: NA; d_call: NA; cdr3_aa: CASSPMTEYGDTQYF; cdr3_nt: TGCGCCAGCAGCCCAATGACGGAGTATGGAGATACGCAGTATTTT
j_call: TRBJ1-5; v_call: TRBV27; clone_size: NA; d_call: TRBD1; cdr3_aa: CASSPMYTYRQGAQPQHF; cdr3_nt: TGTGCCAGCAGTCCGATGTACACCTACCGACAGGGGGCGCAGCCCCAGCATTTT
j_call: TRBJ2-3; v_call: TRBV5-1; clone_size: NA; d_call: NA; cdr3_aa: CASSLDRKITDTQYF; cdr3_nt: TGCGCCAGCAGCTTGGATCGTAAAATCACAGATACGCAGTATTTT
j_call: TRBJ2-1; v_call: TRBV5-4; clone_size: NA; d_call: TRBD2; cdr3_aa: CASSPRLAGGVDEQFF; cdr3_nt: TGTGCCAGCAGCCCCAGACTAGCGGGAGGGGTCGATGAGCAGTTCTTC
j_call: TRBJ1-1; v_call: TRBV5-4; clone_size: NA; d_call: NA; cdr3_aa: CASSLRMGGTEAFF; cdr3_nt: TGTGCCAGCAGCTTGAGAATGGGGGGCACTGAAGCTTTCTTT